This T cell receptor beta chain was sequenced during a study of blood T cells in healthy people across ages. Every sample had a minimum of 6 million PBMCs isolated. Only a few counts were recorded for this clonotype. This CDR3 is built from 18 residues. Trimming took 6 bases from V and 7 from J, leaving 29 bases between them. CDR1 and CDR2 (germline): SGDLS, YYNGEE. Primed by a sample-barcoded 5' primer and a J-beta primer mix, a second PCR proceeded for roughly 7 to 11 cycles. Each CDR3 protein gets one entry after TCRdb re-called the 5' RACE reads with MiXCR. The sample yields 800,000 to 950,000 distinct CDR3 sequences, around 29% seen once. This same sample was also taken into another study, of T cells of mothers and their children.

V usage is TRBV9 and J usage is TRBJ1-5; D perhaps matches TRBD1 (6 bases). The sequence came from a woman in her thirties or forties in good health. The sample was blood. This chain's CDR3 is CASTTRRDPEQGWQPQHF. CDR3 in DNA: TGTGCCAGCACCACAAGGAGGGACCCCGAGCAGGGGTGGCAGCCCCAGCATTTT.